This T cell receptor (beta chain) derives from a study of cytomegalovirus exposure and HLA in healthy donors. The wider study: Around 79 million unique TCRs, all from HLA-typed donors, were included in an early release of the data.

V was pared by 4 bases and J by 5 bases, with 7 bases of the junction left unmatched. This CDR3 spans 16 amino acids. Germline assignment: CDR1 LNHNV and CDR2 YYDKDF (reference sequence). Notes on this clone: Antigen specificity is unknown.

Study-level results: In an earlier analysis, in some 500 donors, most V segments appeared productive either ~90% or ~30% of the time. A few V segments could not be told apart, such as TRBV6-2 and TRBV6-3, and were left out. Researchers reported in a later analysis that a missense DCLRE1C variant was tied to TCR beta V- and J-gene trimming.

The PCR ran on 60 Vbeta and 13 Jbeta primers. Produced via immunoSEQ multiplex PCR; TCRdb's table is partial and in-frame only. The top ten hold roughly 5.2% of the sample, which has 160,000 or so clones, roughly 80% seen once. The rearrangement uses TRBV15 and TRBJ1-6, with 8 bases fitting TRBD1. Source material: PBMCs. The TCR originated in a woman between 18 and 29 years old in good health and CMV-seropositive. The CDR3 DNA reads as TGTGCCACCAGCAAAGACCGGGACAGGCATAATTCACCCCTCCACTTT. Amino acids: CATSKDRDRHNSPLHF.